Listed here are 2 T cell receptor beta chains from one sample, sequenced in a study of CD8+ T cells in alopecia areata. RNA extraction and reverse transcription yielded cDNA as sequencing template. Clones were sequenced by immunoSEQ multiplex PCR, and TCRdb holds only the in-frame ones, with some missing. The sample carries fewer than 110,000 clones, 84% recorded once. The treatment here: oral pan-JAK inhibitor, 5-10 mg twice daily. The material was CD8+ T cells sorted from blood, obtained at week 24, from a patient treated with tofacitinib. Receptor source: a human donor with alopecia areata.

This chain connects TRBV27 to TRBJ2-1, with D perhaps matching TRBD1 or TRBD2 (6 bases each). Germline CDR1 reads MNHEY; CDR2 reads SMNVEV (reference sequence). The CDR3 extends over 15 amino acids. The V and J ends lost 0 bases and 5 bases respectively, with 11 bases between them. CDR3 sequence (DNA): TGTGCCAGCAGTTTATCTGGGGGGCTGGACAATGAGCAGTTCTTC. It specifies CASSLSGGLDNEQFF.

This chain links TRBV2 with TRBJ2-7, with no clear D. This CDR3 has 11 amino acids. V was pared by 6 bases and J by 7 bases, with 10 bases between. Germline V gene sequence: CDR1 SNHLY, CDR2 FYNNEI. The CDR3 region is CASRERWEQYF. CDR3 in DNA: TGTGCCAGCAGGGAACGTTGGGAGCAGTACTTC.